This TCR beta chain was captured in a study of T-cell memory formation after mild COVID-19. For the study at large: TCR clusters were mostly confined to one donor each. Study-level findings and limits: Among clones peaking at day 37 in the second wave, SARS-CoV-2 specificity remained unconfirmed. Largely, contracting CD4+ clones fell within CM and EM, and contracting CD8+ clones within EMRA. The appearance of some responding clones in pre-infection memory suggested that cross-reactive memory joined.

The CDR3 covers 14 residues. Germline CDR1 and CDR2: MNHEY and SVGAGI. V was cut by 4 bases and J by 4 bases, with 13 bases left in between. Via MiXCR, TCRdb re-called the 5' RACE reads, giving one row per CDR3 protein. The sample records roughly 610,000 distinct CDR3 sequences, roughly 17% being singletons. The table lists this clonotype with a few counts. As yet, its antigen is unknown. This chain uses TRBV6-5 with TRBJ1-2, with D maybe TRBD1 (5 bases). The origin of this receptor is an adult woman who had mild COVID-19 (a few samples of this study predate the infection). Cell type and time point are not known. The sample taken for sequencing was PBMCs or a T cell subset sorted from them (not recorded which). CDR3 sequence: CASSLVPGGYGYTF. The CDR3, as DNA: TGTGCCAGCAGTTTAGTCCCCGGGGGCTATGGCTACACCTTC.